The subject of this entry is one T cell receptor beta chain. Its antigen remains unidentified. Assay used: immunoSEQ multiplex PCR; TCRdb lists only in-frame clones, some missing. The repertoire includes approximately 12,000 clones, roughly 80% of them detected once, and roughly 29% sits in the top ten. The entry originates in a study of OX40 agonist ivuxolimab in advanced cancers. Study-wide context: Males comprised around four fifths of the group, whose mean age was approximately 60 years (range roughly 20 to 85). Patients with prior anti-PD-1, anti-PD-L1 or anti-CTLA-4 therapy were eligible; less than 50% had some.

Points from the study as a whole: Researchers report that CD8+ T cells had, on average, more expanded clones than CD4+.

The germline V gene encodes CDR1 SGHAT and CDR2 FQNNGV. The CDR3 is 13 amino acids. V was pared by 1 base and J by 0 bases, with 3 bases between. The clonotype originates from an adult with an advanced solid tumor such as melanoma, head and neck, liver or kidney cancer. The gene calls are TRBV11-2 and TRBJ1-1; no firm D call. Material: CD4+ or CD8+ T cells sorted from blood, obtained in a trial of the OX40 agonist ivuxolimab. The DNA for the CDR3 is TGTGCCAGCAGCTTAGGAGTGAACACTGAAGCTTTCTTT. Translating gives CASSLGVNTEAFF.